This T cell receptor (beta chain) was sequenced in a study of blood T cell repertoires in COVID-19. Produced via immunoSEQ multiplex PCR; TCRdb's table is partial and in-frame only. Counted here are hundreds of thousands of clones, more than 75% occurring once; the ten biggest clones make up about 1.6%. Sequencing used PBMCs or T cells enriched from blood (not recorded which). The clonotype originates from a man aged 40-49 years who had recovered from COVID-19.

CDR3 bases: TGTGCCATCAGTACAACAGGGACTGGCTACACCTTC. Protein product: CAISTTGTGYTF. The rearrangement uses TRBV10-3 and TRBJ1-2, with D possibly matching TRBD1 (6 bases). Germline loops: CDR1 ENHRY, CDR2 SYGVKD. CDR3 length: 12 residues. The V and J ends lost 5 bases and 7 bases respectively, with 11 bases between them.